This entry lists 16 T cell receptor beta chains sequenced from one sample in a study of CD8+CD57+ T cells in acquired aplastic anemia. TCR beta VDJ and CDR3 profiles were obtained from a genomic DNA template. One entry per CDR3 protein results from TCRdb running MiXCR on the reads. Of just over 400,000 distinct CDR3 sequences in the sample, about 70% were seen once. The specimen sequenced was sorted CD4+, CD8+, or CD8+CD57+ T cells (not recorded which) from PBMCs. These receptors all come from a human donor in good health, serving as a control.

This clonotype was seen ten or more times. The rearrangement joins TRBV7-9 to TRBJ2-3, with TRBD2 matching over 9 bases. The CDR3 has 18 residues. Germline CDR1 and CDR2: SEHNR and FQNEAQ (reference sequence). Trimming at V came to 3 bases and at J to 0 bases, leaving 10 bases not matched to a gene. The CDR3 DNA reads as TGTGCCAGCAGCTTCAAAGCGGGGGGCCTATCTAGCACAGATACGCAGTATTTT. Amino acid sequence: CASSFKAGGLSSTDTQYF.

This chain connects TRBV7-9 to TRBJ2-7; TRBD2 agrees at 7 bases. The ends lost 2 bases at V and 9 bases at J; junction bases unmatched: 10. In germline, CDR1 is SEHNR, CDR2 FQNEAQ (reference sequence). This CDR3 comprises 14 residues. Here the CDR3 DNA reads TGTGCCAGCAGCTTAAGCGGGGACGCCTATACGCAGTACTTC. This gives the protein CASSLSGDAYTQYF.

This clonotype was picked up many times. One junction end does not reproduce the germline sequence, and a read error may be involved. This chain connects TRBV7-9 to TRBJ2-3; tentatively, D is TRBD1 (6 bases). Germline CDR1 SEHNR, CDR2 FQNEAQ (reference sequence). The CDR3 has 12 amino acids. CDR3 sequence (DNA): TGTGCCAGCCACAGGGACACATATACGCAGTATTTT. Protein sequence: CASHRDTYTQYF. The complete variable domain, with remaining parts taken from reference TRBV7-9 and TRBJ2-3, reads DTGVSQNPRHKITKRGQNVTFRCDPISEHNRLYWYRQTLGQGPEFLTYFQNEAQLEKSRLLSDRFSAERPKGSFSTLEIQRTEQGDSAMYLCASHRDTYTQYFGPGTRLTVL.

On this clonotype: The CDR3 carries no conserved terminal phenylalanine or tryptophan, so it likely arises from a read error. V usage is TRBV7-2 and J usage is TRBJ1-6; D is perhaps TRBD1 (6 bases). The CDR3 sequence is 13 residues long. In germline, CDR1 is SGHTA, CDR2 FQGNSA. This CDR3 is CASSSTGTSYLHS. As DNA, the CDR3 is TGCGCCAGCAGCTCTACAGGGACCTCATACCTCCACTCT.

This clonotype was counted a single time. This chain links TRBV9 with TRBJ1-1; TRBD1 is a possible D gene (5 bases). Germline V gene data show CDR1 as SGDLS and CDR2 as YYNGEE. Trimming took 0 bases from V and 2 from J, leaving 11 bases between them. The CDR3 runs 15 residues. CDR3 sequence (DNA): TGTGCCAGCAGCGTAGATGGCAGGGTTAACACTGAAGCTTTCTTT. Its protein product is CASSVDGRVNTEAFF.

The chain recombines TRBV7-9 with TRBJ2-2, with D unresolved. This CDR3 contains 17 residues. CDR1 and CDR2 from the germline V gene are SEHNR and FQNEAQ (reference sequence). V was shortened by 1 base and J by 0 bases, with 12 bases between the two germline ends. CDR3 DNA: TGTGCCAGCAGCTTAGGTGTAGGGATCGCGAACACCGGGGAGCTGTTTTTT. Amino acids: CASSLGVGIANTGELFF.

The table lists this clonotype with many counts. This chain's CDR3 is CASRTGYEQYF. The CDR3 DNA reads TGTGCCAGTAGGACAGGCTACGAGCAGTACTTC. The chain couples TRBV19 to TRBJ2-7; TRBD1 might be the D (6 bases). Trimming cost V 6 bases and J 3 bases, with 6 bases left between them. Per the germline V gene, CDR1 is LNHDA and CDR2 is SQIVND (reference sequence). The length of the CDR3 is 11 residues.

This chain uses TRBV7-3 with TRBJ1-5; 9 bases line up with TRBD1. With 6 bases clipped from V and 6 bases from J, the junction kept 9 bases outside the gene matches. CDR1 is SGHTA and CDR2 is FQGTGA in the germline V gene. The CDR3 is made up of 15 amino acids. CDR3 amino acids: CASSDPGQGGQPQHF. In nucleotides, the CDR3 is TGTGCCAGCAGTGATCCGGGACAGGGAGGTCAGCCCCAGCATTTT.

This clonotype was observed at least ten times. This chain links TRBV19 with TRBJ1-4; no clear D gene. V was trimmed by 4 bases and J by 7 bases, leaving 13 bases between them. In germline, CDR1 is LNHDA, CDR2 SQIVND (reference sequence). This CDR3 comprises 14 residues. The CDR3 sequence is CASSTGLRGEKLFF. Here the CDR3 DNA reads TGTGCCAGTAGTACAGGCTTAAGAGGTGAAAAACTGTTTTTT.

The genes are TRBV20-1 and TRBJ2-7; D is possibly TRBD1 or TRBD2 (5 bases each). V shed 5 bases and J shed 11 bases, with 19 bases lying between them. The germline V gene has CDR1 DFQATT and CDR2 SNEGSKA (reference sequence). The CDR3 is 12 amino acids. CDR3: CSASVDTGLEYF. The CDR3 coding sequence is TGCAGTGCTTCCGTCGACACGGGGCTAGAGTACTTC.

The sample holds many counts of this clonotype. This chain links TRBV10-3 with TRBJ1-5, with D hard to call. V lost 0 bases to trimming and J lost 7 bases, with 10 bases between them. From germline, CDR1 is ENHRY and CDR2 SYGVKD. This CDR3 comprises 14 residues. CDR3 protein: CAISESRERQPQHF. The CDR3 nucleotides read TGTGCCATCAGTGAGTCAAGGGAGCGACAGCCCCAGCATTTT.

The genes are TRBV7-2 and TRBJ1-2, with D possibly being TRBD1 (6 bases). CDR3 size: 14 residues. Looked up from germline, CDR1 is SGHTA and CDR2 is FQGNSA. V shed 5 bases and J shed 10 bases, with 20 bases lying between them. CDR3 DNA sequence: TGTGCCAGCAGCCTACGGGACAAGAACTCTGCCTACACCTTC. It specifies CASSLRDKNSAYTF.

This chain uses TRBV7-2 with TRBJ1-4, with unresolved D. The length of the CDR3 is 15 residues. V gave up 5 bases and J gave up 4 bases, with 14 bases separating them. Germline CDR1 SGHTA, CDR2 FQGNSA. The CDR3 region is CASSQLERLNEKLFF. In nucleotides, the CDR3 is TGTGCCAGCAGCCAATTAGAACGCCTTAATGAAAAACTGTTTTTT. The full variable domain, in which reference TRBV7-2 and TRBJ1-4 provide the parts outside the CDR3, is GAGVSQSPSNKVTEKGKDVELRCDPISGHTALYWYRQSLGQGLEFLIYFQGNSAPDKSGLPSDRFSAERTGGSVSTLTIQRTQQEDSAVYLCASSQLERLNEKLFFGSGTQLSVL.

The chain is built from TRBV5-1 and TRBJ2-7, with D tentatively TRBD1 (6 bases). The germline V gene encodes CDR1 SGHRS and CDR2 YFSETQ. The CDR3 totals 13 residues. The V end lost 4 bases, the J end lost 12 bases, and 20 bases lay between the germline ends. CDR3 amino acids: CASSQGTRGQPYF. The CDR3 DNA reads TGCGCCAGCAGCCAGGGGACCCGGGGCCAACCGTACTTC.

As regards this clonotype: This may be a read error, as it is one base from a much larger clone. This chain's CDR3 is CAGSLPEGGNIQYF. As DNA, the CDR3 is TGTGCCGGCAGCTTACCGGAGGGAGGGAACATTCAGTACTTC. The chain is built from TRBV5-4 and TRBJ2-4; 7 bases align to TRBD2. The CDR3 length is 14 residues. Germline V lookup: CDR1 SGHNT, CDR2 YYREEE (reference sequence).

The chain has TRBV7-3 and TRBJ2-1, with 9 bases fitting TRBD2. The CDR3 has 19 amino acids. The V and J ends lost 5 bases and 1 base, in that order; junction bases with no gene match: 15. Germline V gives CDR1 SGHTA, CDR2 FQGTGA. This CDR3 reads CASSPTPGRSGGSYNEQFF. In DNA, the CDR3 is TGTGCCAGCAGCCCTACTCCCGGAAGGAGCGGGGGGTCCTACAATGAGCAGTTCTTC.